This TCR beta chain was retrieved from a study of blood T cells in healthy people across ages. It was with a sample-barcoded 5' primer and a J-beta primer mix that a second PCR of about 7 to 12 cycles was run. TCRdb analysed the 5' RACE reads with MiXCR anew, one entry per CDR3 protein. The data show some 1.5 million distinct CDR3 sequences, approximately 30% seen once. The CDR3 loop spans 14 amino acids. V was pared by 0 bases and J by 7 bases, with 11 bases between. Germline values: CDR1 SGHRS, CDR2 YFSETQ. At least ten counts were recorded for this clonotype. The receptor was derived from a woman in her thirties in good health. The sample taken for sequencing was blood. The chain combines TRBV5-1 with TRBJ2-1; D unclear. Written as DNA, the CDR3 is TGCGCCAGCAGCTTGGTGGAAGTATGGAATGAGCAGTTCTTC. Translation: CASSLVEVWNEQFF.